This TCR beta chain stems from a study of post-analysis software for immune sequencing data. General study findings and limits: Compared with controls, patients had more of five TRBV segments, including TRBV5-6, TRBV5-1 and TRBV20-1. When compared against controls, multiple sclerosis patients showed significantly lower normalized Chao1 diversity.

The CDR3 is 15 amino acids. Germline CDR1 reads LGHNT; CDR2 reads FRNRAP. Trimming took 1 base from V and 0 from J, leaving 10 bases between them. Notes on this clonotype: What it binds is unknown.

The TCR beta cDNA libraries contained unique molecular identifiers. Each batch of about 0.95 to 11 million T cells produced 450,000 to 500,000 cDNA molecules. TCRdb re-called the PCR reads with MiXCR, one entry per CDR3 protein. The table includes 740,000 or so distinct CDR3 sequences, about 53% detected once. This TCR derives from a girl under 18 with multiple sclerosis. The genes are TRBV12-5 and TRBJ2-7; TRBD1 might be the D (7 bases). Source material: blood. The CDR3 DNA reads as TGTGCTAGTGGTTTGGGGAGGGACAGCTCCTACGAGCAGTACTTC. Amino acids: CASGLGRDSSYEQYF. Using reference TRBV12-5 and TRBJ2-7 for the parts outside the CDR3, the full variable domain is DARVTQTPRHKVTEMGQEVTMRCQPILGHNTVFWYRQTMMQGLELLAYFRNRAPLDDSGMPKDRFSAEMPDATLATLKIQPSEPRDSAVYFCASGLGRDSSYEQYFGPGTRLTVT.